This is a list of T cell receptor beta chains from one sample in a study of identical twins. In TCRdb, the 5' RACE reads were re-called with MiXCR into one record per CDR3 protein. The data show about 530,000 distinct CDR3 sequences, around 24% seen once. Separately, the same data were catalogued under a study of yellow fever vaccine responses in identical twins.

The sample was CD4+ T cells sorted from blood. The source is a woman aged 18 to 35 in good health. CDR3s include the opening cysteine and the closing phenylalanine or tryptophan. The D gene is left open where the match is weak. Size is omitted from some rows. Given values are once, few, many or a class for expanded clones.

d_call,cdr3_length,j_call,v_call,clone_size,cdr3_aa,cdr3_nt
-,17,TRBJ2-6,TRBV3-1,-,CASSQPRGGAGANVLTF,TGTGCCAGCAGCCAACCCCGAGGGGGAGCTGGGGCCAACGTCCTGACTTTC
TRBD2,17,TRBJ2-2,TRBV12-3/TRBV12-4,few,CASTIPFSGSGTGELFF,TGTGCCAGCACCATTCCTTTTAGCGGGAGCGGCACCGGGGAGCTGTTTTTT
-,15,TRBJ2-2,TRBV7-7,few,CASSFSSDSTGELFF,TGTGCCAGCAGCTTTAGTTCAGACTCCACCGGGGAGCTGTTTTTT
-,13,TRBJ2-2,TRBV5-1,-,CASSTGATGELFF,TGCGCCAGCAGCACCGGGGCGACCGGGGAGCTGTTTTTT
TRBD2,16,TRBJ2-3,TRBV12-3/TRBV12-4,-,CASSLELAGGTDTQYF,TGTGCCAGCAGTTTAGAACTAGCGGGAGGCACAGATACGCAGTATTTT
TRBD1,14,TRBJ1-2,TRBV29-1,few,CSVLPGQGDNGYTF,TGCAGCGTTCTGCCGGGACAGGGGGACAATGGCTACACCTTC
TRBD2,17,TRBJ2-1,TRBV5-1,few,CASSFQVLAGEYNEQFF,TGCGCCAGCAGCTTTCAGGTACTAGCGGGTGAATACAATGAGCAGTTCTTC
-,16,TRBJ1-4,TRBV2,-,CASRPDRMRNNEKLFF,TGTGCCAGCAGACCCGACAGGATGCGCAATAATGAAAAACTGTTTTTT
-,15,TRBJ2-1,TRBV14,-,CASSQVRGSYNEQFF,TGTGCCAGCAGCCAAGTTCGGGGCTCCTACAATGAGCAGTTCTTC
-,16,TRBJ2-2,TRBV27,-,CASSLGGSTNTGELFF,TGTGCCAGCAGTTTGGGTGGGTCTACGAACACCGGGGAGCTGTTTTTT
-,14,TRBJ2-1,TRBV12-3/TRBV12-4,few,CASSVPGGYNEQFF,TGTGCCAGCAGTGTCCCGGGTGGCTACAATGAGCAGTTCTTC
TRBD2,16,TRBJ2-7,TRBV7-8,few,CASSLGGGTSGYEQYF,TGTGCCAGCAGCTTAGGTGGGGGGACTAGCGGCTACGAGCAGTACTTC
-,13,TRBJ2-5,TRBV10-3,-,CAISRGTQETQYF,TGTGCCATCAGCCGGGGGACACAAGAGACCCAGTACTTC
TRBD2,16,TRBJ2-2,TRBV5-1,once,CASSLSGGINTGELFF,TGCGCCAGCAGCTTGAGCGGGGGGATAAACACCGGGGAGCTGTTTTTT
-,14,TRBJ2-1,TRBV28,-,CASRKGNPYNEQFF,TGTGCCAGCAGAAAAGGGAACCCCTACAATGAGCAGTTCTTC
TRBD1,14,TRBJ2-5,TRBV29-1,-,CSFTGQAQFGTQYF,TGCAGTTTTACGGGACAGGCGCAATTTGGGACCCAGTACTTC
TRBD2,16,TRBJ2-2,TRBV29-1,-,CSVSGLAGVDTGELFF,TGCAGCGTCTCCGGACTAGCGGGAGTAGACACCGGGGAGCTGTTTTTT
TRBD2,17,TRBJ2-7,TRBV28,-,CASSSTAAGGILYEQYF,TGTGCCAGCAGTTCCACCGCAGCGGGAGGAATCCTCTACGAGCAGTACTTC
TRBD1,15,TRBJ2-5,TRBV12-3/TRBV12-4,few,CASSLRDRGVWTQYF,TGTGCCAGCAGTTTAAGGGACAGAGGCGTATGGACCCAGTACTTC
TRBD2,18,TRBJ2-1,TRBV27,few,CASSTTPSGSGSYNEQFF,TGTGCCAGCAGTACGACCCCTAGCGGGAGTGGTTCCTACAATGAGCAGTTCTTC
-,15,TRBJ2-5,TRBV4-2,-,CASSPVGQGEETQYF,TGTGCCAGCAGCCCGGTAGGGCAGGGAGAAGAGACCCAGTACTTC
TRBD2,14,TRBJ2-3,TRBV4-1,-,CASSQVAGADTQYF,TGCGCCAGCAGCCAAGTTGCGGGGGCAGATACGCAGTATTTT
-,16,TRBJ2-2,TRBV5-1,-,CASSYGITRNTGELFF,TGCGCCAGCAGCTATGGTATCACACGGAACACCGGGGAGCTGTTTTTT
TRBD2,16,TRBJ2-2,TRBV5-1,few,CASSVRSGGITGELFF,TGCGCCAGCAGCGTCAGGAGCGGGGGCATCACCGGGGAGCTGTTTTTT
-,15,TRBJ2-3,TRBV4-1,few,CASSQDIRERGTQYF,TGCGCCAGCAGCCAAGATATTCGGGAGCGTGGGACGCAGTATTTT
-,16,TRBJ1-5,TRBV20-1,-,CSAREWQGGSNQPQHF,TGCAGTGCTAGAGAATGGCAGGGCGGGAGCAATCAGCCCCAGCATTTT
-,12,TRBJ1-5,TRBV28,-,CALSRSNQPQHF,TGTGCCCTATCTAGAAGCAATCAGCCCCAGCATTTT
TRBD1,16,TRBJ1-6,TRBV27,-,CASKAFQGVYNSPLHF,TGTGCCAGCAAAGCGTTTCAGGGGGTGTATAATTCACCCCTCCACTTT
-,14,TRBJ2-5,TRBV12-3/TRBV12-4,many,CASSPRGDQETQYF,TGTGCCAGCAGTCCCCGTGGGGACCAAGAGACCCAGTACTTC
TRBD1,14,TRBJ2-7,TRBV29-1,-,CSTTSTGASGEQYF,TGCAGCACAACTTCGACAGGGGCATCGGGAGAGCAGTACTTC
TRBD2,15,TRBJ2-7,TRBV6-1,-,CASRIEAGGTYEQYF,TGTGCCAGCAGAATAGAAGCGGGAGGCACCTACGAGCAGTACTTC
TRBD2,13,TRBJ2-1,TRBV24-1,few,CATSDVRGSEQFF,TGTGCCACCAGTGATGTGCGGGGGAGTGAGCAGTTCTTC
-,14,TRBJ2-1,TRBV3-1,few,CASSQGWGRHEQFF,TGTGCCAGCAGCCAAGGGTGGGGGAGGCATGAGCAGTTCTTC
-,15,TRBJ1-1,TRBV5-6,-,CASSHGVASGTEAFF,TGTGCCAGCAGCCATGGAGTTGCTTCGGGGACTGAAGCTTTCTTT
TRBD2,17,TRBJ2-1,TRBV19,few,CASSTILAGGSYNEQFF,TGTGCCAGTAGTACCATCCTAGCGGGGGGCTCCTACAATGAGCAGTTCTTC
TRBD2,13,TRBJ2-4,TRBV12-3/TRBV12-4,-,CASSFAGGNIQYF,TGTGCCAGCAGTTTTGCGGGGGGTAACATTCAGTACTTC
TRBD1,16,TRBJ1-2,TRBV6-1,few,CASRRDGTGRAYGYTF,TGTGCCAGCAGAAGAGACGGGACAGGCCGCGCCTATGGCTACACCTTC
-,13,TRBJ2-5,TRBV29-1,once,CSAHREIGETQYF,TGCAGCGCCCACAGGGAGATAGGAGAGACCCAGTACTTC
TRBD2,15,TRBJ2-3,TRBV12-3/TRBV12-4,few,CASRVAGGSTDTQYF,TGTGCCAGCAGAGTAGCGGGAGGAAGCACAGATACGCAGTATTTT
-,11,TRBJ2-5,TRBV24-1,few,CATSDLGTQYF,TGTGCCACCAGTGATTTGGGGACCCAGTACTTC